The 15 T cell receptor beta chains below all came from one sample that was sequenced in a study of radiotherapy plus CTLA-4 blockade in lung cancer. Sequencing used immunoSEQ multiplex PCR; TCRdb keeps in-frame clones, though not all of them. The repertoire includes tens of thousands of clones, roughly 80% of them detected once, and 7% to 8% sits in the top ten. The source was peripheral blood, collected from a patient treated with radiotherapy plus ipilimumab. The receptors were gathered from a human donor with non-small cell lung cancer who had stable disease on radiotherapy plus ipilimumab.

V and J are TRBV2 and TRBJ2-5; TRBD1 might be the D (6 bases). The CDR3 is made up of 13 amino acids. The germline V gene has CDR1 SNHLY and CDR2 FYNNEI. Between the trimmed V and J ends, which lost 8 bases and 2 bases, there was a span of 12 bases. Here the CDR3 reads CASYGQTQETQYF. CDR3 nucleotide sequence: TGTGCCAGCTATGGACAGACGCAAGAGACCCAGTACTTC.

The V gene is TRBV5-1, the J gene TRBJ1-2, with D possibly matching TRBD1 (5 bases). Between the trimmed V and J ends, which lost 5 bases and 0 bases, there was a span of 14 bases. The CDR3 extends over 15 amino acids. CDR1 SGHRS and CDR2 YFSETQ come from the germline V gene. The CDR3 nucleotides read TGCGCCAGCAGTCTTGGGACCGCCGCTAACTATGGCTACACCTTC. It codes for CASSLGTAANYGYTF.

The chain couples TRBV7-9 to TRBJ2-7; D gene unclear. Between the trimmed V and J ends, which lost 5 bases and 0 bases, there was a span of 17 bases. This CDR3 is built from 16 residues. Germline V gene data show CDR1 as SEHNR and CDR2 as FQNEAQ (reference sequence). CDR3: CASSQDGLSSSYEQYF. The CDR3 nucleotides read TGTGCCAGCAGCCAAGATGGTCTGTCAAGCTCCTACGAGCAGTACTTC.

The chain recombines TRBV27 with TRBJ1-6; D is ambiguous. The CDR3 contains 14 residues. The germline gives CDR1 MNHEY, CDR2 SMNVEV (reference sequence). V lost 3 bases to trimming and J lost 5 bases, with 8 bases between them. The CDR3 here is CASSLASNNSPLHF. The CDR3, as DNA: TGTGCCAGCAGTTTGGCCAGCAATAATTCACCCCTCCACTTT.

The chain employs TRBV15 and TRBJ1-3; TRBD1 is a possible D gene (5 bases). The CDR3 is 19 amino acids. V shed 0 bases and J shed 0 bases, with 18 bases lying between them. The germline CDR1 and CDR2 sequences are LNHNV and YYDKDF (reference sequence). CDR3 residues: CATSRDTVGTPGSGNTIYF. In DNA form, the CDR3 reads TGTGCCACCAGCAGAGATACGGTGGGGACGCCCGGCTCTGGAAACACCATATATTTT.

In DNA form, the CDR3 reads TGTGCCAGCAATCCCCCGGTGGGGGAGCTAAATGAAAAACTGTTTTTT. This translates into CASNPPVGELNEKLFF. The chain carries TRBV2 and TRBJ1-4; a possible D gene is TRBD1 (5 bases). This CDR3 contains 16 residues. The V end lost 7 bases, the J end lost 5 bases, and 20 bases lay between the germline ends. In germline, CDR1 is SNHLY, CDR2 FYNNEI.

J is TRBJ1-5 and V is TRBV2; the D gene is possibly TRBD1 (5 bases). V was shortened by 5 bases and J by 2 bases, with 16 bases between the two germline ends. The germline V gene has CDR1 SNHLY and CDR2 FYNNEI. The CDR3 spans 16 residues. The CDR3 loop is CASSRDVVLGNQPQHF. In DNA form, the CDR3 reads TGTGCCAGCAGTCGGGACGTGGTATTGGGCAATCAGCCCCAGCATTTT.

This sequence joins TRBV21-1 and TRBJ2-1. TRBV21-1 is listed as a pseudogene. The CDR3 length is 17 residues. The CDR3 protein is CASSKGHDASSYNEQFF. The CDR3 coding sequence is TGTGCCAGCAGCAAAGGGCATGACGCCAGCTCCTACAATGAGCAGTTCTTC.

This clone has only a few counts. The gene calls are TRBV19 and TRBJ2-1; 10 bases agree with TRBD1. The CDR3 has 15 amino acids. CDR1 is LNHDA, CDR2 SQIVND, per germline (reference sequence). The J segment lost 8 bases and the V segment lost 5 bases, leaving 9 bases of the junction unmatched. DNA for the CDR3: TGTGCCAGTAGTTTCGGGACAGGGGCAGGGGATGAGCAGTTCTTC. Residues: CASSFGTGAGDEQFF.

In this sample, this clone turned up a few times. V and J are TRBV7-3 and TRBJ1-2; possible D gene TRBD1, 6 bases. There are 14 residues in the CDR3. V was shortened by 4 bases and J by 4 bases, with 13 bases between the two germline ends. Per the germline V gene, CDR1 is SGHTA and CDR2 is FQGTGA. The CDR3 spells CASSSRTDTYGYTF. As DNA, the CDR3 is TGTGCCAGCAGCTCAAGGACAGATACCTATGGCTACACCTTC.

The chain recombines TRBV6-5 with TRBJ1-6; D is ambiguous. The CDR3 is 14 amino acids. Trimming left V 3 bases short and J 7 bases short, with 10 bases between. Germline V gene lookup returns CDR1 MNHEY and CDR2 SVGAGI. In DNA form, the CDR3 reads TGTGCCAGCAGTTATGTACAGACAAATTCACCCCTCCACTTT. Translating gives CASSYVQTNSPLHF.

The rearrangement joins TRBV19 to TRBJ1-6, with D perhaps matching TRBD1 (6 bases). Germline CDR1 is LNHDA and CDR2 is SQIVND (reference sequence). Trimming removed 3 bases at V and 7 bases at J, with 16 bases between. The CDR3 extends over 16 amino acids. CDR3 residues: CASSIWPGAENSPLHF. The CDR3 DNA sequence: TGTGCCAGTAGTATTTGGCCGGGGGCGGAGAATTCACCCCTCCACTTT.

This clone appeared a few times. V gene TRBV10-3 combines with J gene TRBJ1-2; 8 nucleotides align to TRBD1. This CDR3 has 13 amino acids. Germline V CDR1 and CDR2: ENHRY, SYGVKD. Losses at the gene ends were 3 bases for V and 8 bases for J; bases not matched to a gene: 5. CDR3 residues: CAISDYRGDGYTF. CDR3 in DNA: TGTGCCATCAGTGACTACAGGGGGGACGGCTACACCTTC.

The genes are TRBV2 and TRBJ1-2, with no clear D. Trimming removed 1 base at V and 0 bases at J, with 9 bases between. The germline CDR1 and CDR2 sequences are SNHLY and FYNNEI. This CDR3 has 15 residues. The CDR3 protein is CASSEEPGANYGYTF. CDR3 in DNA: TGTGCCAGCAGTGAAGAGCCGGGAGCTAACTATGGCTACACCTTC.

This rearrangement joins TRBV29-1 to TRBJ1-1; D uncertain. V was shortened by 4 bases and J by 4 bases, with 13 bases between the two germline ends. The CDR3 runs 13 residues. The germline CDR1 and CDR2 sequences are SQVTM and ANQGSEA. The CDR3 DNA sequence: TGCAGCGTTGGGGAGGGTAAAGGCACTGAAGCTTTCTTT. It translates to CSVGEGKGTEAFF.